This section outlines one T cell receptor (beta chain) sequence together with its context. Authors' data handling: Cell counts per sample came from amplifying reference gene primers. Here immunoSEQ multiplex PCR was the method, and the copy in TCRdb shows in-frame clones only, minus some. Clone size and V and J calls were adopted from that table, with D and trimming inferred from the DNA. This table holds 30,000 to 50,000 clones, approximately 85% found once. The sample is drawn from a study of blood T cell repertoires in COVID-19. Study information: Collection of acute and convalescent COVID-19 samples took place in the United States, Italy and Spain. T cells, B-cell-depleted T cells, or PBMCs supplied cDNA or gDNA.

Looked up from germline, CDR1 is LGHNA and CDR2 is YNFKEQ. The CDR3 has 16 residues. Trimming took 0 bases from V and 4 from J; bases not matched to a gene: 4. This TCR was sampled from a man aged 60 to 69 with acute or convalescent COVID-19. The sample consisted of peripheral blood. The chain links TRBV4-2 to TRBJ2-3; 10 bases fit TRBD1. The CDR3 here is CASSQDAGTGADTQYF. In DNA form, the CDR3 reads TGTGCCAGCAGCCAAGACGCCGGGACAGGGGCAGATACGCAGTATTTT.